This TCR beta chain is from a study of T cell responses to AZD1222 COVID-19 vaccine. The V gene lost 2 bases and the J gene lost 1 base, with 5 bases spanning the gap. The CDR3 is made up of 13 amino acids. CDR1 is SGHTA, CDR2 FQGTGA, per germline. TCRdb keeps only in-frame clones here, not all; method: immunoSEQ multiplex PCR. The sample lists about 120,000 clones; about 90% were seen once. Specimen: peripheral blood, collected on day 0 of AZD1222 vaccination. This receptor was obtained from an adult in good health. The gene calls are TRBV7-3 and TRBJ1-1; D not certain. The CDR3 is CASSLQENTEAFF. The CDR3 nucleotides are TGTGCCAGCAGCTTACAGGAGAACACTGAAGCTTTCTTT.